This T cell receptor beta chain was recorded in a study of cytomegalovirus exposure and HLA in healthy donors (dated by TCRdb to 2017 to 2019). At the level of the whole study: According to an earlier analysis of several hundred of the donors, 200 million or so T cells yielded 90 million to 140 million unique TCR beta sequences and less than 300 Gb of sequence data. Besides the first cohort of roughly 660 subjects, a separate validation cohort made up of 120 different subjects was used. High-throughput TCR immunosequencing, statistical association of individual TCRs with disease status, and machine learning were combined to predict cytomegalovirus infection status. Rather than drawing on any new phenotypic data, the later analysis identified candidate immune exposures from TCR beta sequences and the way those sequences occurred across donors. In a later analysis, previously published TCR beta repertoires from fewer than 750 donors were re-analyzed and high-resolution HLA genotyping was added so that TCR occurrence patterns could be studied. The study aimed to test whether signatures of past pathogen exposure could be identified by cataloging public T cell receptors. Genome-wide SNP genotypes for about three fifths of the roughly 700 donors were used in a later genetic analysis, which treated that subset as a discovery cohort. Every repertoire in the discovery cohort had been generated on one and the same sequencing platform. Class I and class II HLA loci were covered by the typing at four-digit resolution. The T cell repertoires of 670 or so subjects were profiled by immunosequencing and related to cytomegalovirus serostatus. Among the approximately 430 genotyped donors, about 85% belonged to the genetic ancestry cluster associated with self-reported Caucasian donors. Alongside the repertoire data, information on donor age, sex, ethnicity and CMV serostatus was compiled. In an earlier analysis of a few hundred of the donors, high-throughput TCR beta sequencing was used to judge whether each TCR beta V gene segment behaved as functional or pseudogenic. On average, around 200,000 unique TCR beta nucleotide sequences were sequenced per donor among some 430 genotyped donors of the cohort, with roughly 18% of those sequences being non-productive. The number of typed donors differed by locus: roughly 620-640 for A, B, C, DRB1 and DQB1; approximately 530 for DQA1; over 600 for DPA1; and about 450 for DPB1. An early release that covered more than 550 HLA-typed donors contained approximately 300 gigabases of sequencing data and 65 million to 100 million unique TCR sequences. Several DR-DQ haplotypes were treated as single units for association and clustering because of strong linkage in the cohort.

The library came from the immunoSEQ multiplex PCR assay. A mixture of 60 forward primers for TCR Vbeta segments and 13 reverse primers for TCR Jbeta segments was used in the multiplex PCR. A multiplex PCR assay on genomic DNA amplified the CDR3 region of rearranged TCR beta genes. The Illumina HiSeq System was used to sequence the amplified TCR beta libraries as 87-base-pair reads. The authors' pipeline ran thus. A later analysis tallied around 87 million unique TCR beta chains across the 666 repertoires, and some 10 million of those chains were shared by two or more donors. To remove PCR and sequencing errors, raw reads were error-corrected and collapsed into unique sequences using a nearest-neighbor algorithm that merged closely related sequences. CDR3 sequences were aligned to IMGT reference sequences to assign V, D and J gene segments. Each retained sequence needed at least a six-nucleotide match to both a V gene segment and a J gene segment. A rearrangement was called productive if the CDR3 had no stop codons and remained in frame with V and J, and every other rearrangement was called non-productive. CDR3 was defined by IMGT convention, running from the second conserved V-encoded cysteine to the conserved J-encoded phenylalanine. The earlier analysis of about 530 of the donors excluded any sequence lacking an unambiguous match to a single V gene segment. An earlier analysis of 450 to 650 of the donors called V segments functional above 56.7% productive rearrangements and segregating when the between-donor standard deviation exceeded 5%. A statistical classification framework was built for diagnosing cytomegalovirus status from the catalog of TCR beta chain sequences. A later analysis assigned V and J genes by comparing TCR nucleotide sequences with IMGT/GENE-DB human TR gene sequences. Using the TCRdist pipeline, a later analysis assigned CDR3 sequences along with most-parsimonious VDJ recombination scenarios. In a later analysis, every TCR beta chain was defined by the combination of its CDR3 amino acid sequence and its V-gene family, and reads without a unique V-gene family were dropped. A later analysis removed 592 highly shared, low-generation-probability nucleotide sequences to deal with suspected cross-contamination and a sequencing artifact. For each public chain, a later analysis derived a clonal expansion index from normalized ranks of inferred template counts within each repertoire. Generation probabilities in a later analysis came from a VDJ recombination model fitted to out-of-frame rearrangements, and those results were checked against IGoR. Hypergeometric tests were used in a later analysis to score TCR-TCR, TCR-HLA and TCR-CMV co-occurrence, with a repertoire-size bias correction applied to the TCR pairs. To estimate false discovery rates, a later analysis permuted the HLA or CMV assignments 20 times. In a later analysis, co-occurring TCRs were grouped using DBSCAN, and TCRdist sequence similarity was added for clustering within HLA-allele-positive subsets. For co-occurrence clustering, repertoires with fewer than 30,000 or more than 120,000 public chains were excluded, along with about five repertoires with anomalous nucleotide sharing. Held by TCRdb, this immuneACCESS table contains in-frame sequences only and omits some clones. Under half of the omission traces to an unresolved V gene where checked; the cause of the rest is unknown. V and J calls and clone size are given by that table; D and trimming were obtained from the DNA. The sample records roughly 110,000 clones, 70% to 80% of which are singletons. Over 2.5% of the sample belongs to the ten largest clones.

Via the germline V gene (reference sequence), CDR1 is SEHNR and CDR2 FQNEAQ. The CDR3 runs 15 residues from the cysteine to the phenylalanine. The kept DNA is CDR3 alone, 45 bases in frame from the first base. V lost 5 bases and J lost 5 bases, and the count of bases not matched to a germline gene is 6. What the authors observed across the whole study: In an earlier analysis of about 600 of the donors, most TCR beta V segments appeared in productive rearrangements about 87% or about 30% of the time, broadly matching IMGT annotations. The classifier was reported to diagnose cytomegalovirus status with high specificity and sensitivity in both the original and validation cohorts. In vitro tests confirmed that a few of the cytomegalovirus-associated TCR beta chains recognize cytomegalovirus antigens. In a later genetic analysis, a missense DCLRE1C variant was associated with V-gene and J-gene trimming of TCR beta chains, and the association was replicated in an independent cohort. When HLA alleles, especially DR and DQ, strongly co-occurred, attributing TCR associations to individual alleles was difficult. Compared with equally common non-associated chains, HLA-associated TCR beta chains in a later analysis were more clonally expanded and had lower generation probabilities. The authors suggested that the approach could potentially be extended to other disease states and immunological phenotypes. The presence/absence analyses assumed that sequencing depth was roughly uniform across donors, and that assumption may not be true. Correlated functional status among segregating V segments might reflect linkage disequilibrium, but an unknown experimental factor could not be ruled out. A total of 150 to 200 TCR beta chains were listed by the study as associated with cytomegalovirus. Most TCR sequences were seen in very few donors, while some public TCRs were found in many individuals. Most CMV-associated TCR beta chains appeared to be HLA-restricted in a later analysis, and the HLA associations seemed to be driven largely by CMV exposure. At a false discovery rate of 0.05, a later analysis linked under 20,000 TCR beta sequences to specific HLA alleles. According to a later analysis, TCR association rates differed among HLA loci, with DRB1 alleles showing the most associated TCRs and HLA-C alleles showing the fewest. Several of the top co-occurrence clusters appeared to be linked to parvovirus B19, influenza, CMV and Epstein-Barr virus, according to a later analysis. Some IMGT-functional V segments, including TRBV6-2 and TRBV6-3, could not be told apart with the 87-base-pair reads, so those segments were excluded. The sequencing pipeline was judged likely to have produced a cluster of highly shared sequence variants as a technical artifact. The cohort was sequenced for TCR beta chains only, and without alpha or paired-chain data the features that could be detected were limited. The earlier analysis of 450 to 700 of the donors excluded 15 to 20 rarely observed V segments, including chromosome 9 orphons, because counts were too low. Because some donors lacked HLA typing at each locus, the association tests relied only on the typed subset. The only immune exposure information available for the cohort was CMV serostatus. A further reported finding was that TCR beta sequences accurately predicted the HLA-A and HLA-B alleles for most subjects in the first cohort. Compared with the roughly 670-donor mean, donors in an Asian-associated ancestry cluster had fewer N-insertions in productive TCRs, according to a later genetic analysis.

The cohort consisted of fewer than 700 healthy bone marrow donors. At the time of sampling, all cohort members were nominally healthy, though unrecorded immune exposures were likely present. The donor tested CMV seronegative and was one of the 352 seronegative cohort members. Each donor provided a peripheral blood sample, and peripheral blood mononuclear cells were used for TCR beta sequencing. Genomic DNA was extracted from the blood cell samples with the Qiagen DNeasy Blood Extraction Kit. With respect to this clone: The clone's antigen remains unknown. Within one base of it there is no much larger clone, and no base qualities were kept.

This chain joins TRBV7-9 to TRBJ2-5; 12 bases in the junction line up with TRBD2. The sample consisted of PBMCs. This clonotype originated in a female donor in good health and CMV-seronegative. The CDR3 amino acid sequence is: CASSLGLAGWETQYF. In nucleotide form, the sequence is TGTGCCAGCAGCCTCGGACTAGCGGGATGGGAGACCCAGTACTTC.